A single sample gave rise to the 19 T cell receptor beta chains below, sequenced in a study of OX40 agonist ivuxolimab in advanced cancers. Using immunoSEQ multiplex PCR, the repertoire was profiled, and TCRdb retains in-frame clones only, with some absent. Altogether about 72,000 clones are present, nearly 90% being singletons, with the ten largest covering about 2.3%. The material was CD4+ or CD8+ T cells sorted from blood, obtained in a trial of the OX40 agonist ivuxolimab. All receptors come from an adult with an advanced solid tumor such as melanoma, head and neck, liver or kidney cancer.

V gene TRBV15 combines with J gene TRBJ1-3; D is unresolved. This CDR3 has 15 amino acids. Trimming shortened V by 5 bases and J by 7 bases, and 18 bases separated the two germline ends. Germline CDR1 LNHNV, CDR2 YYDKDF (reference sequence). For the CDR3, the DNA is TGTGCCACCAGCCAGGACCTTATCTTAGGGAACACCATATATTTT. It is translated as CATSQDLILGNTIYF.

V gene TRBV4-1 combines with J gene TRBJ2-1; 7 bases line up with TRBD1. This CDR3 has 16 residues. V lost 0 bases, J lost 0 bases, and 2 bases stayed unmatched. CDR1 and CDR2 from the germline V gene are MGHRA and YSYEKL. In DNA, the CDR3 is TGCGCCAGCAGCCAAGACGACAGGGCCTCCTACAATGAGCAGTTCTTC. Translation gives CASSQDDRASYNEQFF.

The chain links TRBV28 to TRBJ2-3; 14 bases match TRBD2. V was clipped by 5 bases and J by 5 bases; unmatched bases: 6. CDR1 and CDR2 from the germline V gene are MDHEN and SYDVKM. This CDR3 contains 16 residues. The chain's CDR3 is CASSPGLAGVRDTQYF. The DNA for the CDR3 is TGTGCCAGCAGTCCGGGACTAGCGGGAGTAAGAGATACGCAGTATTTT.

The V and J genes are TRBV18 and TRBJ1-6; D gene ambiguous. The CDR3 length is 14 residues. Trimming cost V 6 bases and J 13 bases, with 19 bases left between them. The germline CDR1 and CDR2 sequences are KGHSH and LQKENI. This CDR3 is CASSPDVRNLPLHF. In DNA, the CDR3 is TGTGCCAGCTCCCCGGATGTTAGAAATCTCCCCCTCCACTTT.

This clone was observed once. The chain combines TRBV18 with TRBJ1-4, with unresolved D. CDR3 length: 15 amino acids. CDR1 is KGHSH and CDR2 is LQKENI in the germline V gene. The V end lost 6 bases, the J end lost 7 bases, and 18 bases lay between the germline ends. The CDR3: CASSLGGNSGEKLFF. The CDR3 DNA follows: TGTGCCAGCTCCCTTGGAGGGAACAGTGGTGAAAAACTGTTTTTT.

In this sample, this clone turned up a few times. The chain joins TRBV6-5 to TRBJ2-1; D may be TRBD1 or TRBD2 (5 bases each). In germline, CDR1 is MNHEY, CDR2 SVGAGI. The CDR3 has 13 amino acids. V shed 6 bases and J shed 0 bases, with 6 bases lying between them. The CDR3 DNA is TGTGCCAGCAGGGGACCCTCCTACAATGAGCAGTTCTTC. Translated, it gives CASRGPSYNEQFF.

The V call is TRBV5-8, the J call TRBJ1-1, with a weak D call TRBD1 (6 bases). V was shortened by 4 bases and J by 1 base, with 11 bases between the two germline ends. The CDR3 sequence is 14 residues long. Germline loops: CDR1 SGHTS, CDR2 YDEGEE. CDR3 sequence reads: CASSPMGANTEAFF. Here the CDR3 DNA reads TGTGCCAGCAGCCCCATGGGGGCGAACACTGAAGCTTTCTTT.

The V and J genes are TRBV6-4 and TRBJ2-3, with 10 bases lining up with TRBD2. Germline CDR1 and CDR2: MRHNA and SNTAGT. The CDR3 is 15 amino acids. Losses at the gene ends were 5 bases for V and 4 bases for J; bases not matched to a gene: 6. This CDR3 is CASSKSGGAADTQYF. CDR3 DNA: TGTGCCAGCAGTAAGAGCGGGGGGGCGGCAGATACGCAGTATTTT.

The chain joins TRBV7-9 to TRBJ1-3; D uncertain. Germline CDR1 and CDR2: SEHNR and FQNEAQ (reference sequence). Between the trimmed V and J ends, which lost 6 bases and 1 base, there was a span of 13 bases. The CDR3 contains 15 residues. This CDR3 is CASSRARQSGNTIYF. CDR3 in DNA: TGTGCCAGCAGTCGAGCAAGGCAGTCTGGAAACACCATATATTTT.

The genes are TRBV27 and TRBJ2-2; the D is unclear. This CDR3 region has 15 residues. The V and J ends lost 5 bases and 8 bases respectively, with 18 bases between them. The germline V gene encodes CDR1 MNHEY and CDR2 SMNVEV (reference sequence). CDR3 coding DNA: TGTGCCAGCAGTCTGCTGCCTTTTGATGCTGGGGAGCTGTTTTTT. Amino acid sequence: CASSLLPFDAGELFF.

The chain is built from TRBV18 and TRBJ2-3; D is unresolved. V gave up 3 bases and J gave up 1 base, with 11 bases separating them. Germline V gives CDR1 KGHSH, CDR2 LQKENI. The length of the CDR3 is 15 residues. CDR3 sequence: CASSPYSAGTDTQYF. CDR3 nucleotides: TGTGCCAGCTCACCCTACTCTGCGGGCACAGATACGCAGTATTTT.

Concerning this clone itself: Germline is not matched at one junction end, which may reflect a read error. The sample has other DNA sequences that encode this CDR3 too. This chain links TRBV6-6 with TRBJ2-3, with D unclear. The CDR3 has 13 residues. The germline CDR1 and CDR2 sequences are MNHNY and SVGAGI (reference sequence). The CDR3 nucleotides read TGTGCCAGCAGAAACCCCGGCACAGATACACAGTATTTT. Amino acids: CASRNPGTDTQYF.

The gene calls are TRBV4-1 and TRBJ2-1, with no clear D. Germline V gives CDR1 MGHRA, CDR2 YSYEKL. The length of the CDR3 is 15 residues. With 1 base removed from V and 12 bases from J, the gap between germline ends came to 19 bases. CDR3 protein: CASSQADRRLDGQFF. The CDR3 region has the DNA TGCGCCAGCAGCCAAGCCGACCGGCGGCTAGATGGGCAGTTCTTC.

This sequence joins TRBV21-1 and TRBJ1-1. TRBV21-1 is described as a pseudogene. CDR3 size: 14 residues. As DNA, the CDR3 is TGTGCCAGCAGCAAAGACGTTATGAACACTGAAGCTTTCTTT. This gives the protein CASSKDVMNTEAFF.

The chain employs TRBV5-4 and TRBJ2-2; the D is unclear. CDR3 length: 17 residues. V lost 0 bases, J lost 5 bases, and 17 bases lay in between. Germline V lookup: CDR1 SGHNT, CDR2 YYREEE (reference sequence). CDR3 nucleotides: TGTGCCAGCAGCTTGGAAGTGGGAAGAACGATAACCGGGGAGCTGTTTTTT. Encoded protein: CASSLEVGRTITGELFF.

This clone has a handful of counts. This chain connects TRBV7-2 to TRBJ1-5, with D uncertain. V was clipped by 2 bases and J by 3 bases, with 5 bases between them. The CDR3 is 13 amino acids. CDR1 and CDR2 from the germline V gene are SGHTA and FQGNSA. The CDR3 here is CASSLPPNQPQHF. The DNA of the CDR3 is TGTGCCAGCAGCTTACCCCCCAATCAGCCCCAGCATTTT.

The sample holds one count of this clone. The chain recombines TRBV5-8 with TRBJ1-1; TRBD1 matches at 9 bases. V lost 1 base, J lost 1 base, and 8 bases stayed unmatched. The CDR3 covers 17 residues. Germline lookup yields CDR1 SGHTS and CDR2 YDEGEE. DNA for the CDR3: TGTGCCAGCAGCTTGTCGGGGTTACAGGGGGCGAACACTGAAGCTTTCTTT. Translation: CASSLSGLQGANTEAFF.

CDR3 residues: CASSLSSGLGQPQHF. In DNA form, the CDR3 reads TGCGCCAGCAGCCTGTCGTCAGGGCTAGGTCAGCCCCAGCATTTT. The chain couples TRBV5-1 to TRBJ1-5; possibly TRBD1 for D (5 bases). The CDR3 is 15 residues long. V was pared by 4 bases and J by 6 bases, with 17 bases between. CDR1 is SGHRS, CDR2 YFSETQ, per germline.

This clone occurred a few times. This chain joins TRBV18 and TRBJ1-1; TRBD1 might be the D (5 bases). The CDR3 is 12 residues long. The V end was cut by 6 bases, the J end by 7 bases, with 12 bases between. Germline assignment: CDR1 KGHSH and CDR2 LQKENI. As DNA, the CDR3 is TGTGCCAGCTCGTCGTTGGGGGGTGAAGCTTTCTTT. Translated, it gives CASSSLGGEAFF.